One and the same sample provided the 15 T cell receptor beta chains below, sequenced in a study of blood T cell repertoires in COVID-19. Assay: immunoSEQ multiplex PCR; the TCRdb copy retains only in-frame clones and omits some. This sample has a few hundred thousand clones, with 75% to 90% found just once. Sample: peripheral blood. The source is a man between 60 and 75 years old who had recovered from COVID-19.

J is TRBJ1-4 and V is TRBV7-2; TRBD1 matches at 7 bases. The germline V gene encodes CDR1 SGHTA and CDR2 FQGNSA. With V trimmed by 5 bases and J by 7 bases, 4 bases remained unmatched. The CDR3 totals 13 residues. CDR3 sequence: CASSRGTAEKLFF. The CDR3 bases are TGTGCCAGCAGCCGAGGGACAGCTGAAAAACTGTTTTTT. Together with reference TRBV7-2 and TRBJ1-4, the CDR3 gives the full variable domain: GAGVSQSPSNKVTEKGKDVELRCDPISGHTALYWYRQSLGQGLEFLIYFQGNSAPDKSGLPSDRFSAERTGGSVSTLTIQRTQQEDSAVYLCASSRGTAEKLFFGSGTQLSVL.

The chain carries TRBV29-1 and TRBJ1-5; D is unresolved. V shed 4 bases and J shed 3 bases, with 10 bases lying between them. CDR1 and CDR2 (germline): SQVTM, ANQGSEA. There are 13 residues in the CDR3. This CDR3 reads CSVADSDNQPQHF. The CDR3 nucleotides read TGCAGCGTTGCCGACTCCGACAATCAGCCCCAGCATTTT.

The chain couples TRBV6-6 to TRBJ1-4; 10 positions agree with TRBD1. Germline V gives CDR1 MNHNY, CDR2 SVGAGI (reference sequence). This CDR3 spans 15 amino acids. V lost 6 bases, J lost 6 bases, and 7 bases stayed unmatched. The CDR3 DNA is TGTGCCAGCAGCAATCCCGGGACAGGGGATGAAAAACTGTTTTTT. Amino acid sequence: CASSNPGTGDEKLFF.

The chain is built from TRBV9 and TRBJ2-1; TRBD2 matches 9 bases. V gave up 4 bases and J gave up 2 bases; unmatched junction bases: 16. The CDR3 sequence is 19 residues long. The germline CDR1 and CDR2 sequences are SGDLS and YYNGEE. CDR3 residues: CASSLRASVLAGPYNEQFF. The DNA of the CDR3 is TGTGCCAGCAGCCTCAGGGCGTCAGTACTAGCGGGCCCCTACAATGAGCAGTTCTTC.

The chain has TRBV3-1 (or the pseudogene TRBV3-2) and TRBJ2-2, with D maybe TRBD1 (6 bases). This CDR3 is built from 15 residues. Trimming removed 1 base at V and 6 bases at J, with 12 bases between. CDR1 is LGHDT, CDR2 YNNKEL, per germline (reference sequence). The CDR3 DNA follows: TGTGCCAGCAGCCAAGGAATACAGGGACCCGGGGAGCTGTTTTTT. As protein: CASSQGIQGPGELFF.

The chain couples TRBV7-2 to TRBJ1-2; 9 nucleotides align to TRBD1. Per germline, CDR1 SGHTA and CDR2 FQGNSA. The CDR3 runs to 17 residues. With V trimmed by 5 bases and J by 4 bases, 14 bases remained unmatched. CDR3: CASSTSVGQGRSYGYTF. As DNA, the CDR3 is TGTGCCAGCAGCACCAGTGTGGGACAGGGTCGAAGCTATGGCTACACCTTC.

The rearrangement joins TRBV6-5 to TRBJ1-2; D call uncertain. Germline V gives CDR1 MNHEY, CDR2 SVGAGI. V dropped 5 bases and J dropped 0 bases, with 7 bases sitting between them. CDR3 size: 13 residues. The CDR3 bases are TGTGCCAGCAGTACAGTGGCTAACTATGGCTACACCTTC. Translating it yields CASSTVANYGYTF.

The CDR3 spells CASSQVVTGTGNTIYF. The CDR3 DNA follows: TGCGCCAGCAGCCAAGTTGTGACAGGGACTGGAAACACCATATATTTT. The V and J genes are TRBV4-1 and TRBJ1-3; 7 bases are a match to TRBD1. CDR1 is MGHRA, CDR2 YSYEKL, per germline. V lost 1 base to trimming and J lost 2 bases; unmatched junction nucleotides: 5. The CDR3 spans 16 residues.

The CDR3 DNA follows: TGTGCCAGCAGCCAAGGGGAACTAGCGTTATACAATGAGCAGTTCTTC. Protein sequence: CASSQGELALYNEQFF. The chain combines TRBV14 with TRBJ2-1; 7 positions agree with TRBD2. The length of the CDR3 is 16 residues. Germline CDR1 and CDR2: SGHDN and FVKESK. V lost 1 base and J lost 4; bases outside the gene matches: 7.

The CDR3 DNA is TGTGCCAGCTCACTCGGGACAGGGAAACCCTACGAGCAGTACTTC. Amino acid sequence: CASSLGTGKPYEQYF. The chain links TRBV18 to TRBJ2-7; TRBD1 agrees at 9 bases. Looked up from germline, CDR1 is KGHSH and CDR2 is LQKENI. Unmatched junction bases numbered 6, after V lost 4 bases and J lost 2 bases. The CDR3 length is 15 residues.

The J gene is TRBJ1-4, the V gene TRBV6-4; unclear D gene. The CDR3 sequence is 13 residues long. Germline V lookup: CDR1 MRHNA, CDR2 SNTAGT. The V end lost 8 bases, the J end lost 8 bases, and 15 bases lay between the germline ends. CDR3: CASSQNIAEKLFF. As DNA, the CDR3 is TGTGCCAGCTCTCAAAATATTGCGGAAAAACTGTTTTTT.

The genes are TRBV5-1 and TRBJ2-5; weak D call: TRBD1 (6 bases). In germline, CDR1 is SGHRS, CDR2 YFSETQ. V lost 0 bases, J lost 2 bases, and 14 bases lay in between. This CDR3 is 16 amino acids long. The CDR3 bases are TGCGCCAGCAGCTTGGAGGGTACAGGGAAACAAGAGACCCAGTACTTC. Protein product: CASSLEGTGKQETQYF.

This sequence joins TRBV2 and TRBJ2-1; 9 bases align to TRBD2. V gave up 10 bases and J gave up 4 bases; unmatched junction bases: 5. Germline V gene lookup returns CDR1 SNHLY and CDR2 FYNNEI. This CDR3 contains 13 residues. CDR3 DNA sequence: TGTGCCAACCGACTAGCGGAGTACAATGAGCAGTTCTTC. Its protein is CANRLAEYNEQFF.

The gene calls are TRBV3-1 (or the pseudogene TRBV3-2) and TRBJ2-3; 7 bases align to TRBD1. CDR1 and CDR2 from the germline V gene are LGHDT and YNNKEL (reference sequence). V was pared by 2 bases and J by 9 bases, with 11 bases of the junction left unmatched. The CDR3 loop spans 15 amino acids. The CDR3 here is CASSQTGTAVQTQYF. CDR3 coding DNA: TGTGCCAGCAGCCAAACAGGGACAGCCGTGCAGACGCAGTATTTT.

The chain uses TRBV15 and TRBJ1-2; weak D call: TRBD1 (5 bases). The CDR3 spans 18 residues. Germline V gives CDR1 LNHNV, CDR2 YYDKDF (reference sequence). Trimming stripped 1 base from V and 3 bases from J, with 21 bases between. The CDR3 sequence is CATSRGGFGGTLDYGYTF. CDR3 bases: TGTGCCACCAGCAGAGGGGGCTTCGGGGGAACTTTAGACTATGGCTACACCTTC.